Below, 10 T cell receptor beta chains from the same sample are listed, as sequenced in a study of brain T cells in children with intractable seizures. Time point here: blood from clinic visit 5 months post-surgery; TSC patient then seizure free. TCRdb keeps only in-frame clones here, not all; method: immunoSEQ multiplex PCR. This sample has about 340,000 clones, with roughly 92% found just once. The material was peripheral blood, obtained around 5 months after surgery. These TCRs come from a boy younger than two with tuberous sclerosis and intractable seizures.

The chain couples TRBV20-1 to TRBJ1-4; no definite D call. Germline loops: CDR1 DFQATT, CDR2 SNEGSKA (reference sequence). This CDR3 comprises 12 residues. Trimming cost V 3 bases and J 6 bases, with 8 bases left between them. The CDR3 region is CSASLADEKLFF. The CDR3 region has the DNA TGCAGTGCTAGTTTAGCAGATGAAAAACTGTTTTTT.

The rearrangement joins TRBV11-1 to TRBJ1-1, with unresolved D. The CDR3 runs to 13 residues. Germline values: CDR1 SGHAT, CDR2 FQDESV (reference sequence). V was clipped by 4 bases and J by 5 bases, with 11 bases between them. The CDR3 DNA sequence: TGTGCCAGCAGCTCTGGACTAAAGACTGAAGCTTTCTTT. Its protein product is CASSSGLKTEAFF.

The gene calls are TRBV6-5 and TRBJ2-2; no reliable D call. The CDR3 loop spans 12 amino acids. The V and J ends lost 6 bases and 6 bases respectively, with 8 bases between them. The germline V gene has CDR1 MNHEY and CDR2 SVGAGI. CDR3 DNA: TGTGCCAGCAGAACGCTCCCCGGGGAGCTGTTTTTT. Its translation is CASRTLPGELFF.

The chain employs TRBV9 and TRBJ2-2, with D perhaps given as TRBD1 or TRBD2 (6 bases each). The length of the CDR3 is 15 residues. V shed 4 bases and J shed 3 bases, with 13 bases lying between them. CDR1 SGDLS and CDR2 YYNGEE come from the germline V gene. In nucleotides, the CDR3 is TGTGCCAGCAGCTCCCGGGGGCCGGACACCGGGGAGCTGTTTTTT. Translation gives CASSSRGPDTGELFF.

The genes are TRBV7-9 and TRBJ2-6; D unresolved. The CDR3 totals 16 residues. V dropped 4 bases and J dropped 0 bases, with 10 bases sitting between them. Germline CDR1 SEHNR, CDR2 FQNEAQ (reference sequence). The CDR3, as DNA: TGTGCCAGCAGCTCAAAAATTAGCTCTGGGGCCAACGTCCTGACTTTC. Its translation: CASSSKISSGANVLTF.

V usage is TRBV7-2 and J usage is TRBJ1-4; 9 bases match TRBD1. The V gene's germline CDR1 is SGHTA and CDR2 FQGNSA. The CDR3 consists of 15 residues. Losses at the gene ends were 4 bases for V and 6 bases for J; bases not matched to a gene: 6. CDR3 sequence reads: CASSYETGGYEKLFF. CDR3 DNA: TGTGCCAGCAGCTACGAGACAGGGGGATATGAAAAACTGTTTTTT. Full variable domain (remainder filled in from reference TRBV7-2 and TRBJ1-4): GAGVSQSPSNKVTEKGKDVELRCDPISGHTALYWYRQSLGQGLEFLIYFQGNSAPDKSGLPSDRFSAERTGGSVSTLTIQRTQQEDSAVYLCASSYETGGYEKLFFGSGTQLSVL.

V gene TRBV12-5 combines with J gene TRBJ1-1; 7 nucleotides line up with TRBD1. This CDR3 spans 15 amino acids. Germline lookup yields CDR1 LGHNT and CDR2 FRNRAP. Trimming took 1 base from V and 1 from J; bases not matched to a gene: 3. CDR3 DNA: TGTGCTAGTGGTTTGGGACAGGGACCGAACACTGAAGCTTTCTTT. Its protein product is CASGLGQGPNTEAFF.

The table lists this clone with a count of one. The chain uses TRBV7-8 and TRBJ2-5; D is perhaps TRBD2 (6 bases). CDR3 length: 15 residues. V was clipped by 5 bases and J by 5 bases, with 18 bases between them. Per germline, CDR1 SGHVS and CDR2 FQNEAQ. Written as DNA, the CDR3 is TGTGCCAGCAGCCCGAGGTCACCTGCGGGGGAGACCCAGTACTTC. It specifies CASSPRSPAGETQYF.

Concerning this clone itself: A read error may produce the germline difference seen at one junction end. Other DNA variants within this sample encode the same CDR3. In DNA form, the CDR3 reads TGTGCCAGCAGTGATTCCCCCCTCCACTTT. Translation gives CASSDSPLHF. The chain combines TRBV6-1 with TRBJ1-6; D not certain. Germline CDR1 and CDR2: MNHNS and SASEGT. The CDR3 runs 10 residues.

The chain is built from TRBV6-6 and TRBJ1-5; D might be TRBD1 (5 bases). The CDR3 totals 15 residues. With 2 bases removed from V and 1 base from J, the gap between germline ends came to 9 bases. Germline values: CDR1 MNHNY, CDR2 SVGAGI (reference sequence). The CDR3 DNA sequence: TGTGCCAGCAGTTACGGCGGGGACAGCAATCAGCCCCAGCATTTT. Amino acids: CASSYGGDSNQPQHF.